This T cell receptor (beta chain) was recovered during a study of monozygotic twins with inflammatory bowel disease. TCRdb reprocessed the 5' RACE reads, with one entry per CDR3 protein and no DNA. This sample's table has approximately 420,000 distinct CDR3 sequences. The CDR3 totals 16 residues. Per germline, CDR1 SGHDN and CDR2 FVKESK. Concerning this clonotype itself: The antigen is not known.

The template was total RNA from whole blood, with no T cell sorting. Study-wide points: Data gave no support to a single strong signal or clonotype associated with IBD. IBD patients shared fewer clonotypes with others than healthy twins, especially with disease activity. IBD-affected twins scored below their healthy co-twins in TCRbeta diversity (inverse Simpson).

Sample: blood. J is TRBJ1-2 and V is TRBV14; TCRdb's D gene call, TRBD1, goes unchecked for lack of DNA. This clonotype originated in a human donor with ulcerative colitis or Crohn's disease, or a healthy co-twin of an affected twin (not recorded which). This CDR3 is CASSQGSVTVPYGYTF. Combining the CDR3 with reference TRBV14 and TRBJ1-2 gives the whole variable domain EAGVTQFPSHSVIEKGQTVTLRCDPISGHDNLYWYRRVMGKEIKFLLHFVKESKQDESGMPNNRFLAERTGGTYSTLKVQPAELEDSGVYFCASSQGSVTVPYGYTFGSGTRLTVV.